The entry below gives a single TCR beta chain sequence along with its context. This sequence may be a read error, since a much larger clone differs from it by one base. This CDR3 is 14 amino acids long. V lost 7 bases and J lost 1, with 13 bases in between. Germline V gene data show CDR1 as KGHSH and CDR2 as LQKENI. The data were taken from a study of T cells in Graves' hyperthyroidism and ophthalmopathy. Turning to the study itself: Peripheral blood was taken when the disease was first diagnosed, before any treatment began.

The source material, RNA transcripts, was used to amplify TCR beta CDR3 regions. The HTBI primer set was used in a first-round RT-PCR of the TCR CDR3. TCRdb re-called the multiplex PCR reads through MiXCR, storing one row per CDR3 protein. The repertoire has 690,000 or so distinct CDR3 sequences, around a sixth of them found once; the top ten carry around 17%. Specimen: blood. The chain has TRBV18 and TRBJ1-2; tentative D call: TRBD1 (6 bases). This sequence was found in a woman aged 45 to 65 with Graves' hyperthyroidism that later progressed to Graves' ophthalmopathy. This CDR3 is CASLPNRDNYGYTF. The CDR3 DNA reads TGTGCCAGCTTACCTAACAGGGATAACTATGGCTACACCTTC.